This T cell receptor (beta chain) is drawn from a study of T cells in Graves' hyperthyroidism and ophthalmopathy. Using RNA transcripts as the source, TCR beta CDR3 regions were amplified. First-round RT-PCR of the TCR CDR3 relied on the HTBI primer set. TCRdb passed the multiplex PCR reads through MiXCR, listing each CDR3 protein once. The profile shows about 560,000 distinct CDR3 sequences, over 15% of them singletons. Germline values: CDR1 MDHEN, CDR2 SYDVKM. This CDR3 comprises 13 residues. V lost 6 bases and J 1 base, leaving 9 bases between the germline ends. Newly diagnosed patients aged 18 to 65 had hyperthyroidism of under 2 months' duration. Uncontrolled infection, other autoimmune disease, pregnancy or lactation disqualified patients from enrolment.

This sequence originates from a woman in her late teens or twenties with Graves' hyperthyroidism. This chain connects TRBV28 to TRBJ1-1; D not resolved. Sequencing used blood. CDR3 loop: CASSAIRNTEAFF. As DNA, the CDR3 is TGTGCCAGCAGCGCTATAAGGAACACTGAAGCTTTCTTT.